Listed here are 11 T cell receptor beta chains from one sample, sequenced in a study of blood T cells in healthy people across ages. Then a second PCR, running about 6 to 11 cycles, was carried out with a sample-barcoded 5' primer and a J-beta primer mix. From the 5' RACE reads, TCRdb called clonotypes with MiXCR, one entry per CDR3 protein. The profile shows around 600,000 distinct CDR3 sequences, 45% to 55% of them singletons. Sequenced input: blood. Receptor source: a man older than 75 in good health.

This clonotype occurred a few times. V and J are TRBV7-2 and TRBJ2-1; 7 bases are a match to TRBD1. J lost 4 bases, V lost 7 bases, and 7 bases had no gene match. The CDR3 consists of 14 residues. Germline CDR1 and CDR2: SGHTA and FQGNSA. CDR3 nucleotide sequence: TGTGCCAGCACCCATGGGACAGAGTACAATGAGCAGTTCTTC. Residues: CASTHGTEYNEQFF.

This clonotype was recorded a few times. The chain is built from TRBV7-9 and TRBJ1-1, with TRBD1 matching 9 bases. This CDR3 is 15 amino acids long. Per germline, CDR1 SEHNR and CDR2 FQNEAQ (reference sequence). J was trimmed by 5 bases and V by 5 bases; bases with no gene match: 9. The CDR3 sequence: CASSLYRGQGTEAFF. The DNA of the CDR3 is TGTGCCAGCAGCCTTTACAGGGGGCAGGGTACTGAAGCTTTCTTT.

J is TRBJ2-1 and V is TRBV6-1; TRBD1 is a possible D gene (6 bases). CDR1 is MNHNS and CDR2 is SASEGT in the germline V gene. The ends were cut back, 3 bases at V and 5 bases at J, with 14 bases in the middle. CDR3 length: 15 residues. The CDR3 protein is CASSEIGTLNNEQFF. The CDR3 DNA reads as TGTGCCAGCAGTGAGATCGGGACACTTAACAATGAGCAGTTCTTC.

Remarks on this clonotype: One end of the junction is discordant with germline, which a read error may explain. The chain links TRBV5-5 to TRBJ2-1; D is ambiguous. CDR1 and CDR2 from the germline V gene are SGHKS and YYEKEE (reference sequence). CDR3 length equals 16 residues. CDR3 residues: CAGSPTTGGFYNEQFF. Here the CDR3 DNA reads TGTGCCGGCAGCCCGACGACTGGCGGATTCTACAATGAGCAGTTCTTC.

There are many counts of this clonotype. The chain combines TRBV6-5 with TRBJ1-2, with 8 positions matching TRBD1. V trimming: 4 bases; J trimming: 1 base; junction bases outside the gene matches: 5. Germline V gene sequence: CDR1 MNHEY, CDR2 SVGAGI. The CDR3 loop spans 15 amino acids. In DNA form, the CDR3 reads TGTGCCAGCAGTTCCCCCAGGGGGCTTAACTATGGCTACACCTTC. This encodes CASSSPRGLNYGYTF.

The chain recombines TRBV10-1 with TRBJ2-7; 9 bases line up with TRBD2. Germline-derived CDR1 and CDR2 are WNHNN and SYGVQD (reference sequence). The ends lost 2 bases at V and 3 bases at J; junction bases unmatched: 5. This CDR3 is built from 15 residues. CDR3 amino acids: CASSEGLAIYYEQYF. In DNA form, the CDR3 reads TGCGCCAGCAGTGAGGGACTAGCGATTTACTACGAGCAGTACTTC.

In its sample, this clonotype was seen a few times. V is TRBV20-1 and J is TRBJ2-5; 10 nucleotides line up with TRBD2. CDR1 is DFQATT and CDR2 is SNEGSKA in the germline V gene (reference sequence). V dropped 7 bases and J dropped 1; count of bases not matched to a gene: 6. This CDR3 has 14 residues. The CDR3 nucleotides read TGCAGTGGCACTAGCGGGACGACCCAAGAGACCCAGTACTTC. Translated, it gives CSGTSGTTQETQYF.

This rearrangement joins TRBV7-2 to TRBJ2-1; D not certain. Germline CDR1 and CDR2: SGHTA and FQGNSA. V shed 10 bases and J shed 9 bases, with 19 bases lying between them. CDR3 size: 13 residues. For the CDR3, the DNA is TGTGCCACGCGGTGGGATAGCTTTGGTGAGCAGTTCTTC. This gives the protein CATRWDSFGEQFF.

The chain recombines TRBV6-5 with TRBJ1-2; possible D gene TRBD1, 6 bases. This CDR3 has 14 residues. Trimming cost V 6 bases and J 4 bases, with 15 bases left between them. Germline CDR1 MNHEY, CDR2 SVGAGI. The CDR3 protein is CASSAGQRSYGYTF. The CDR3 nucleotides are TGTGCCAGCAGCGCCGGACAGCGGAGCTATGGCTACACCTTC.

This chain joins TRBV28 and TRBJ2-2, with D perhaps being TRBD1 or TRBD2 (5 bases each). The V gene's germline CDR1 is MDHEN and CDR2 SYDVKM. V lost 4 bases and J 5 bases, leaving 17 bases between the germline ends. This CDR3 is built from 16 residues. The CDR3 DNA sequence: TGTGCCAGCAGTTCCTGGGGCAGCGGCGGGACCGGGGAGCTGTTTTTT. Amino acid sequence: CASSSWGSGGTGELFF.

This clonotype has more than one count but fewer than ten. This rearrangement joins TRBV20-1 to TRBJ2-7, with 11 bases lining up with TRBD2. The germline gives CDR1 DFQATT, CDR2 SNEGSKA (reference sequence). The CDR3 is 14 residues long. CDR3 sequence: CSLLASGRNYEQYF. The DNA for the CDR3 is TGCAGCCTCTTAGCTAGCGGGAGGAACTACGAGCAGTACTTC.